The 6 T cell receptor beta chains below were found in one sample sequenced in a study of T cell responses to AZD1222 COVID-19 vaccine. Clones were sequenced by immunoSEQ multiplex PCR, and TCRdb holds only the in-frame ones, with some missing. This sample has 160,000 or so clones, with around 90% found just once. Source: peripheral blood, taken 28 days after the second AZD1222 dose. These receptors came from an adult who received the AZD1222 COVID-19 vaccine.

V is TRBV29-1 and J is TRBJ2-1, with D hard to call. This CDR3 has 13 amino acids. The germline V gene has CDR1 SQVTM and CDR2 ANQGSEA. The ends were cut back, 5 bases at V and 2 bases at J, with 10 bases in the middle. The CDR3 coding sequence is TGCAGCGTTTGGGGAAGGGCCTACAATGAGCAGTTCTTC. Protein: CSVWGRAYNEQFF.

The genes are TRBV18 and TRBJ2-1; D gene ambiguous. Germline CDR1 KGHSH, CDR2 LQKENI. This CDR3 comprises 14 residues. V was pared by 8 bases and J by 10 bases, with 21 bases between. The CDR3 nucleotides read TGTGCCAGCCTAAAGGATCTAGGCTCCCACGAGCAGTTCTTC. Translated: CASLKDLGSHEQFF.

The chain combines TRBV7-8 with TRBJ2-3, with D perhaps matching TRBD1 (6 bases). Germline loops: CDR1 SGHVS, CDR2 FQNEAQ. V was cut by 5 bases and J by 3 bases, with 12 bases left in between. The CDR3 spans 14 residues. CDR3 DNA sequence: TGTGCCAGCAGCCCAGCAGGGGTGACAGATACGCAGTATTTT. It yields the protein CASSPAGVTDTQYF.

This clone was counted between two and nine times. This chain connects TRBV10-2 to TRBJ1-3; TRBD1 matches at 8 bases. Germline V gene sequence: CDR1 WSHSY, CDR2 SAAADI. V dropped 0 bases and J dropped 2; count of bases not matched to a gene: 6. This CDR3 is 17 amino acids long. CDR3 nucleotides: TGCGCCAGCAGTGAGTCGACGCGGGACAGGACTGGAAACACCATATATTTT. It translates to CASSESTRDRTGNTIYF.

V and J are TRBV20-1 and TRBJ1-1; tentatively, D is TRBD1 (6 bases). V dropped 3 bases and J dropped 4 bases, with 12 bases sitting between them. The V gene's germline CDR1 is DFQATT and CDR2 SNEGSKA (reference sequence). The CDR3 sequence is 13 residues long. This chain's CDR3 is CSASVGRGTEAFF. CDR3 sequence (DNA): TGCAGTGCTAGTGTTGGCAGGGGCACTGAAGCTTTCTTT.

V and J are TRBV6-1 and TRBJ2-7; unclear D gene. Trimming removed 2 bases at V and 1 base at J, with 15 bases between. CDR3 length: 16 amino acids. CDR1 and CDR2 (germline): MNHNS, SASEGT. The CDR3 region has the DNA TGTGCCAGCAGTGAACAGGTGCTAGAGGCGTCCTACGAGCAGTACTTC. It translates to CASSEQVLEASYEQYF.